Listed below are T cell receptor beta chains from one sample, sequenced in a study of blood T cells in healthy people across ages. TCRdb recomputed calls from the 5' RACE reads with MiXCR, one row per CDR3 protein. The repertoire consists of 750,000 to 850,000 distinct CDR3 sequences, with 25% occurring once and the leading ten covering under 4%. In addition, the sample was reused for a study of T cells of mothers and their children.

Sequencing was done on a sample of blood. These receptor sequences come from a boy between 10 and 17 years old in good health. CDR3s include the opening cysteine and the closing phenylalanine or tryptophan. A D gene is named only where the DNA matches it firmly. Clone size is given for some rows only: seen once, a few or many times, or a class if the clone is expanded.

size	V	D	J	CDR3	DNA
NA	TRBV12-3/TRBV12-4	NA	TRBJ2-5	CASGTRRETQYF	TGTGCCAGCGGGACCCGACGAGAGACCCAGTACTTC
NA	TRBV7-6	TRBD2	TRBJ2-1	CASSLALSLAGTINEQFF	TGTGCCAGCAGCTTAGCTTTGTCGCTAGCGGGAACAATCAATGAGCAGTTCTTC
few	TRBV5-1	NA	TRBJ2-1	CASSHQGEGEQFF	TGCGCCAGCAGCCACCAGGGGGAGGGAGAGCAGTTCTTC
few	TRBV19	NA	TRBJ2-7	CATAAVLLPAYEQYF	TGTGCCACCGCCGCAGTCTTGCTACCAGCCTACGAGCAGTACTTC
few	TRBV28	TRBD2	TRBJ2-7	CASINRAGLSYEQYF	TGTGCCAGCATAAACAGAGCGGGATTGAGCTACGAGCAGTACTTC
NA	TRBV7-2	NA	TRBJ2-1	CASSTQPRSYNEQFF	TGTGCCAGCAGCACACAACCCCGCTCCTACAATGAGCAGTTCTTC
few	TRBV12-3/TRBV12-4	NA	TRBJ2-1	CASSLLASPYNEQFF	TGTGCCAGCAGTTTACTCGCTAGCCCCTACAATGAGCAGTTCTTC
NA	TRBV24-1	NA	TRBJ2-1	CATSEPPINEQFF	TGTGCCACCAGTGAACCACCGATCAATGAGCAGTTCTTC
few	TRBV6-5	NA	TRBJ1-2	CARRVGGRDGYTF	TGTGCCAGACGGGTGGGTGGACGCGACGGCTACACCTTC
NA	TRBV12-3/TRBV12-4	NA	TRBJ2-5	CASSPETRPETQYF	TGTGCCAGCAGCCCCGAAACTAGACCGGAGACCCAGTACTTC
few	TRBV29-1	NA	TRBJ2-2	CSADPQTGELFF	TGCAGCGCCGACCCTCAAACCGGGGAGCTGTTTTTT
NA	TRBV6-5	TRBD2	TRBJ2-5	CASSDASGRFQETQYF	TGTGCCAGCAGCGACGCTAGCGGGCGATTCCAAGAGACCCAGTACTTC
NA	TRBV6-5	TRBD2	TRBJ2-5	CASSPTPGGQETQYF	TGTGCCAGCAGCCCGACCCCGGGGGGCCAAGAGACCCAGTACTTC
NA	TRBV4-3	TRBD1	TRBJ1-1	CASSPRGRVEAFF	TGCGCCAGCAGTCCAAGGGGGCGGGTTGAAGCTTTCTTT
NA	TRBV7-2	NA	TRBJ2-5	CASSMHRGAQETQYF	TGTGCCAGCAGCATGCACCGGGGGGCCCAAGAGACCCAGTACTTC
few	TRBV7-9	TRBD1	TRBJ2-3	CASSQTGVNTDTQYF	TGTGCCAGCAGCCAGACAGGGGTCAACACAGATACGCAGTATTTT
NA	TRBV12-3/TRBV12-4	NA	TRBJ2-3	CASSLGGLPYPSTDTQYF	TGTGCCAGCAGTTTAGGAGGACTACCTTATCCAAGCACAGATACGCAGTATTTT
few	TRBV27	TRBD2	TRBJ2-7	CASSLKREAPYEQYF	TGTGCCAGCAGTTTGAAGCGGGAGGCCCCCTACGAGCAGTACTTC
few	TRBV18	NA	TRBJ2-1	CASSATGLGEQFF	TGTGCCAGCTCGGCAACAGGGTTAGGTGAGCAGTTCTTC
NA	TRBV19	TRBD1	TRBJ2-2	CASSASPTGAGELFF	TGTGCCAGTAGTGCAAGCCCTACAGGGGCCGGGGAGCTGTTTTTT
NA	TRBV27	TRBD1	TRBJ2-7	CASSPGTGDLREQYF	TGTGCCAGCAGTCCGGGGACAGGGGATTTAAGGGAGCAGTACTTC
NA	TRBV27	TRBD2	TRBJ2-7	CASSLFSGALWEQYF	TGTGCCAGCAGTTTATTTAGCGGGGCCCTTTGGGAGCAGTACTTC
NA	TRBV20-1	TRBD2	TRBJ2-3	CSARERGGYTQYF	TGCAGTGCTAGAGAGCGGGGGGGATATACGCAGTATTTT
few	TRBV20-1	TRBD1	TRBJ1-5	CSAETGGAVSNQPQHF	TGCAGTGCTGAGACAGGGGGCGCGGTGAGCAATCAGCCCCAGCATTTT
few	TRBV9	TRBD2	TRBJ2-5	CASSGLTSVGETQYF	TGTGCCAGCAGCGGCCTGACTAGCGTTGGGGAGACCCAGTACTTC
NA	TRBV20-1	TRBD2	TRBJ2-5	CSARALAVEETQYF	TGCAGTGCTAGGGCACTAGCGGTGGAAGAGACCCAGTACTTC
NA	TRBV7-2	TRBD2	TRBJ2-3	CASSLSLAGTDTQYF	TGTGCCAGCAGCTTAAGCCTAGCGGGGACAGATACGCAGTATTTT
NA	TRBV4-1	NA	TRBJ1-6	CASRDSSSYNSPLHF	TGCGCCAGCAGAGACTCGAGCTCCTATAATTCACCCCTCCACTTT
few	TRBV24-1	TRBD1	TRBJ2-5	CATSETGTGLETQYF	TGTGCCACCAGTGAAACCGGGACAGGGCTCGAGACCCAGTACTTC
few	TRBV7-2	NA	TRBJ2-2	CASRARGSGELFF	TGTGCCAGCAGGGCTAGGGGGTCCGGGGAGCTGTTTTTT
few	TRBV29-1	NA	TRBJ2-3	CSVQRRRGFGGSTDTQYF	TGCAGCGTCCAACGGAGGAGGGGTTTCGGGGGTAGCACAGATACGCAGTATTTT
few	TRBV10-2	TRBD1	TRBJ1-2	CASSEDRGNNYGYTF	TGCGCCAGCAGTGAAGACAGGGGGAATAACTATGGCTACACCTTC
NA	TRBV4-3	NA	TRBJ2-3	CASSQERAGPDTQYF	TGCGCCAGCAGCCAAGAGAGGGCGGGCCCAGATACGCAGTATTTT
NA	TRBV12-3/TRBV12-4	NA	TRBJ2-2	CASSLRTVNTGELFF	TGTGCCAGCAGTTTGAGGACCGTGAACACCGGGGAGCTGTTTTTT
once	TRBV4-1	NA	TRBJ1-4	CASSQLHTGSGEKLFF	TGCGCCAGCAGCCAACTACACACAGGGTCGGGTGAAAAACTGTTTTTT
many	TRBV14	NA	TRBJ1-1	CASSPGRYTEAFF	TGTGCCAGCAGCCCTGGACGGTACACTGAAGCTTTCTTT